Listed below are T cell receptor beta chains from one sample, sequenced in a study of T cells after yellow fever vaccination. TCRdb re-called the 5' RACE reads through MiXCR, storing one row per CDR3 protein. The sample consists of hundreds of thousands of distinct CDR3 sequences, 10% to 15% of them appearing once. The specimen was PBMCs, collected on the day of the yellow fever booster vaccination. The receptors were sampled from a man aged 25 to 40 who received the YFV17D yellow fever vaccine. CDR3s include the opening cysteine and the closing phenylalanine or tryptophan. Fields, in order: J gene, D gene, V gene, clone size, CDR3 DNA, CDR3 protein. A D gene is named only where the DNA matches it firmly. Expanded clones get a size class; other rows say once, few or many, or leave the size out.

>TRBJ2-1|-|TRBV29-1|-
TGCAGCGCACATTATGGGGGGGCGGGCTACAATGAGCAGTTCTTC
CSAHYGGAGYNEQFF
>TRBJ1-1|-|TRBV10-3|few
TGTGCCATCAATCTGGGGCCAGGGTTGGACACTGAAGCTTTCTTT
CAINLGPGLDTEAFF
>TRBJ2-7|-|TRBV7-9|-
TGTGCCAGTGTCATGGGCAGTACCTACGAGCAGTACTTC
CASVMGSTYEQYF
>TRBJ2-3|-|TRBV20-1|many
TGCAGTGCTAGAGATGGGGCAGGGTTATTTCGATCGACAGATACGCAGTATTTT
CSARDGAGLFRSTDTQYF
>TRBJ2-2|-|TRBV4-3|-
TGCGCCAGCAGCCAAGAACTAGGGGGGGGATGGGGAACCGGGGAGCTGTTTTTT
CASSQELGGGWGTGELFF
>TRBJ2-7|-|TRBV27|few
TGTGCCAGCAGTTCCTCCCCCCCTATCGAGCAGTACTTC
CASSSSPPIEQYF
>TRBJ2-3|TRBD2|TRBV7-9|few
TGTGCCAGCAGCTTCCGGGGGGGTCGGACAGATACGCAGTATTTT
CASSFRGGRTDTQYF
>TRBJ1-1|TRBD1|TRBV28|few
TGTGCCAGCAGCCCGACTCCAGGGGGCGCGCCCCGAACTGAAGCTTTCTTT
CASSPTPGGAPRTEAFF
>TRBJ2-1|-|TRBV3-1|few
TGTGCCAGCAGCCGCACTAGAATCCAGGATGAGCAGTTCTTC
CASSRTRIQDEQFF
>TRBJ2-5|-|TRBV4-3|-
TGCGCCAGCAGCCAAGCGTACAGGGAGTATGAGACCCAGTACTTC
CASSQAYREYETQYF
>TRBJ2-5|TRBD1|TRBV14|-
TGTGCCAGCAGCCAGCCGGGACAGGGGGCTGGGGAGACCCAGTACTTC
CASSQPGQGAGETQYF
>TRBJ2-3|-|TRBV5-1|-
TGCGCCAGCTCCCGGGGGACGGCAGATACGCAGTATTTT
CASSRGTADTQYF
>TRBJ2-7|-|TRBV27|many
TGTGCCAGCAGCTTACGCCGGTCCTACGAGCAGTACTTC
CASSLRRSYEQYF
>TRBJ2-3|-|TRBV2|-
TGTGCCAGCAGTGTGCAGAGAATTAGCACAGATACGCAGTATTTT
CASSVQRISTDTQYF
>TRBJ2-5|-|TRBV28|few
TGTGCCAGCAGTCTAGGGGGAGGGTTGGGGCAAGAGACCCAGTACTTC
CASSLGGGLGQETQYF
>TRBJ1-3|-|TRBV2|few
TGTGCCCTTCGTGAAAACACCATATATTTT
CALRENTIYF
>TRBJ2-1|TRBD2|TRBV20-1|few
TGCAGTGCTCCCATAGCGGGAGTCTACAATGAGCAGTTCTTC
CSAPIAGVYNEQFF
>TRBJ1-3|-|TRBV20-1|few
TGCAGTGCTAGTTTTCAGGGGACGGGAAACACCATATATTTT
CSASFQGTGNTIYF
>TRBJ2-1|-|TRBV7-9|-
TGTGCCAGCAGCCCTGGGGTCCTCTGCTACAATGAGCAGTTCTTC
CASSPGVLCYNEQFF
>TRBJ1-5|-|TRBV7-9|few
TGTGCCAGCAGCTTAGAGGGTCCTCAGCCCCAGCATTTT
CASSLEGPQPQHF
>TRBJ2-1|TRBD2|TRBV7-2|-
TGTGCCAGCGGGGGACTAGCGGGTTATGAGCAGTTCTTC
CASGGLAGYEQFF
>TRBJ2-1|TRBD2|TRBV15|few
TGTGCCACCAGCGGCGGCGGGGCTAGCGGGACTTGGTACAATGAGCAGTTCTTC
CATSGGGASGTWYNEQFF
>TRBJ2-2|TRBD1|TRBV5-6|-
TGTGCCAGCAGCTGGGGACAGGGCCCTAAGGAGCTGTTTTTT
CASSWGQGPKELFF
>TRBJ2-1|-|TRBV6-5|few
TGTGCCAGCAGTTTTTTCCCGGGAGCCCATGAGCAGTTCTTC
CASSFFPGAHEQFF
>TRBJ2-3|TRBD1|TRBV20-1|few
TGCAGTGCAACAACAGGGGCCCCGCGAACAGATACGCAGTATTTT
CSATTGAPRTDTQYF
>TRBJ2-5|-|TRBV20-1|-
TGCAGTGCCGACTTTAGCGACAGTCTCCAAGAGACCCAGTACTTC
CSADFSDSLQETQYF
>TRBJ2-3|-|TRBV5-1|-
TGCGCCAGCAGCTCCGGGACCGGCAGGGATACGCAGTATTTT
CASSSGTGRDTQYF
>TRBJ2-7|TRBD2|TRBV29-1|-
TGCAGCGTTGGGTTAGCGGGGCTAAGCCCCTACGAGCAGTACTTC
CSVGLAGLSPYEQYF
>TRBJ2-6|TRBD1|TRBV28|-
TGTGCCAGCAGTTTTCTCCAACGGACAGGCTCTGGGGCCAACGTCCTGACTTTC
CASSFLQRTGSGANVLTF
>TRBJ2-1|-|TRBV29-1|few
TGCAGCGTTGAACCGGCAGAAGAGCAGTTCTTC
CSVEPAEEQFF
>TRBJ1-3|-|TRBV24-1|few
TGTGCCACCAGTGATCCGCACGGCAGAGATAACTCTGGAAACACCATATATTTT
CATSDPHGRDNSGNTIYF